Below, one T cell receptor beta chain is given with its context. Its antigen is as yet unknown. CDR3 length: 16 amino acids. Germline lookup yields CDR1 GTSNPN and CDR2 SVGIG (reference sequence). Trimming shortened V by 3 bases and J by 5 bases, and 22 bases separated the two germline ends. The sample is drawn from a study of T cell responses to AZD1222 COVID-19 vaccine. Findings and limits, study-wide: Targets within unmutated variant regions were reportedly found for nearly half of spike-specific TCRs. Donors were largely white British and mainly female; clonal diversity was possibly underestimated. Seropositive status at baseline applied to only a handful of AZD1222 recipients.

Only in-frame clones appear in the TCRdb table, and some are missing; sequencing was by immunoSEQ multiplex PCR. The sample contains about 150,000 clones, roughly nine tenths of which appear only once. The sequence derives from an adult in good health. This material consisted of peripheral blood, taken on day 0 of MenACWY control vaccination. The chain joins TRBV30 to TRBJ1-2, with a tentative D call TRBD1 (5 bases). The DNA of the CDR3 is TGTGCCTGGAGATGGCTTTCGGCCGGCAGGGTGTATGGCTACACCTTC. As protein: CAWRWLSAGRVYGYTF.